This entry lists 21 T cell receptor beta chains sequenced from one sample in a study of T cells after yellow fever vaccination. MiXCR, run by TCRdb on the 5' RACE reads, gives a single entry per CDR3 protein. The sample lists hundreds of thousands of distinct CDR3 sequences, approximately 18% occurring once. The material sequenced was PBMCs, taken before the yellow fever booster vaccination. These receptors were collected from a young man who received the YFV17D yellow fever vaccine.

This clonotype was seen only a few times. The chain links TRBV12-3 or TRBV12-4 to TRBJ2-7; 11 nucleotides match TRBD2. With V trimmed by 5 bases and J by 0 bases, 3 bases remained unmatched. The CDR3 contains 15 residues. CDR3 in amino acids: CASSGTSGNSYEQYF. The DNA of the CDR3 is TGTGCCAGCAGTGGGACTAGCGGTAACTCCTACGAGCAGTACTTC.

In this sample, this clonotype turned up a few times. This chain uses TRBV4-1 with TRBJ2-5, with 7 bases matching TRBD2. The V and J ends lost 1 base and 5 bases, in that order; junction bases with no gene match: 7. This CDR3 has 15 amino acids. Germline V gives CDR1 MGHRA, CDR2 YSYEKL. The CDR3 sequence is CASSQVSAGVETQYF. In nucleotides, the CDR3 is TGCGCCAGCAGCCAAGTGTCCGCGGGGGTGGAGACCCAGTACTTC.

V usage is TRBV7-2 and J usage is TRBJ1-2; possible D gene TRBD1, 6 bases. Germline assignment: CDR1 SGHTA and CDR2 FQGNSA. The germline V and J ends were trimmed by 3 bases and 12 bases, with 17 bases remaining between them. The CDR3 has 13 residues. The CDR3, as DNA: TGTGCCAGCAGCTTCCCCCAGGGGACCCTTGACACCTTC. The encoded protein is CASSFPQGTLDTF. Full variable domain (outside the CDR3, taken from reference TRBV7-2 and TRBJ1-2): GAGVSQSPSNKVTEKGKDVELRCDPISGHTALYWYRQSLGQGLEFLIYFQGNSAPDKSGLPSDRFSAERTGGSVSTLTIQRTQQEDSAVYLCASSFPQGTLDTFGSGTRLTVV.

CDR3 region: CASSYSFTQYF. For the CDR3, the DNA is TGTGCCAGCAGTTACTCTTTTACGCAGTATTTT. The chain uses TRBV6-5 and TRBJ2-3; D is ambiguous. V lost 0 bases, J lost 8 bases, and 3 bases lay in between. Germline V gene sequence: CDR1 MNHEY, CDR2 SVGAGI. This CDR3 comprises 11 residues.

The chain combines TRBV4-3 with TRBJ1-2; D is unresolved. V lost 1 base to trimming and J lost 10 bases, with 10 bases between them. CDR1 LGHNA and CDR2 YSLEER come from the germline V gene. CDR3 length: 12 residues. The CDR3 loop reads CASSQAGRAYTF. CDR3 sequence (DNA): TGCGCCAGCAGCCAAGCGGGTAGGGCCTACACCTTC.

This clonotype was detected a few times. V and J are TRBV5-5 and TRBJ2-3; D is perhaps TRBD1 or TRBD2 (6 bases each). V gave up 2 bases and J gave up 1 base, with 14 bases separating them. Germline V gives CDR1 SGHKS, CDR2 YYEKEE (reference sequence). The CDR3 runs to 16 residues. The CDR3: CASSFRGGSRTDTQYF. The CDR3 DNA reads TGTGCCAGCAGCTTCAGAGGGGGGAGTCGCACAGATACGCAGTATTTT.

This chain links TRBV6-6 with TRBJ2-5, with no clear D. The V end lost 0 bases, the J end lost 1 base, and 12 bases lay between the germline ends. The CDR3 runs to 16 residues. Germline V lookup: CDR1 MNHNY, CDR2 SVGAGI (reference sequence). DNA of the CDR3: TGTGCCAGCAGTTACTCGAACCCCGCACTCCAAGAGACCCAGTACTTC. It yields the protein CASSYSNPALQETQYF.

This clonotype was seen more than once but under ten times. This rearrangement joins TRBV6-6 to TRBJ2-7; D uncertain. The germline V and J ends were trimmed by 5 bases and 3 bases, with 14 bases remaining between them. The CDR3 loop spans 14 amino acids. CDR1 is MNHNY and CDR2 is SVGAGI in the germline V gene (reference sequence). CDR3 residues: CASSTRLWSYEQYF. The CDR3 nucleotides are TGTGCCAGCAGTACCAGGCTTTGGAGCTACGAGCAGTACTTC.

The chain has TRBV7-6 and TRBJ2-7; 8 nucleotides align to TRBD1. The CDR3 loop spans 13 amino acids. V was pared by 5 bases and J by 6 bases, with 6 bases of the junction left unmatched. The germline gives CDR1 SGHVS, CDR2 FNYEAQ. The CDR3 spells CASSPAGTGEQYF. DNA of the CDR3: TGTGCCAGCAGCCCAGCAGGGACAGGCGAGCAGTACTTC. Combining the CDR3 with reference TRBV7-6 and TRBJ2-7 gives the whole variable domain GAGVSQSPRYKVTKRGQDVALRCDPISGHVSLYWYRQALGQGPEFLTYFNYEAQQDKSGLPNDRFSAERPEGSISTLTIQRTEQRDSAMYRCASSPAGTGEQYFGPGTRLTVT.

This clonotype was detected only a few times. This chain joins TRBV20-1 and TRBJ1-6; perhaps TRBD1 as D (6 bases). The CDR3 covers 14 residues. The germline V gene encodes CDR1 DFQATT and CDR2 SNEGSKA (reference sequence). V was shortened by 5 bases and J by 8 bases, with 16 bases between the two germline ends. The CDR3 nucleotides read TGCAGTGCTCCATTGTCAGGGGCCGATTCACCCCTCCACTTT. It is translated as CSAPLSGADSPLHF.

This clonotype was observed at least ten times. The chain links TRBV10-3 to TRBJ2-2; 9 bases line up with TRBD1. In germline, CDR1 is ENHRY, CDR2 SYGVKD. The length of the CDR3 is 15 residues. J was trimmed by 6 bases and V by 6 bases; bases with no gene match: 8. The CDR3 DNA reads TGTGCCATCAGGGAAAGACAGGGGGTGGCCGGGGAGCTGTTTTTT. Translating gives CAIRERQGVAGELFF.

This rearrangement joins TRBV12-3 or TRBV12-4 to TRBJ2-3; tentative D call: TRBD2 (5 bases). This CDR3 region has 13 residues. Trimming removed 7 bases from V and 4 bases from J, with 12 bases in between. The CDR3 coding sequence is TGTGCCAGCACCATTACGAGGGCAGATACGCAGTATTTT. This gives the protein CASTITRADTQYF.

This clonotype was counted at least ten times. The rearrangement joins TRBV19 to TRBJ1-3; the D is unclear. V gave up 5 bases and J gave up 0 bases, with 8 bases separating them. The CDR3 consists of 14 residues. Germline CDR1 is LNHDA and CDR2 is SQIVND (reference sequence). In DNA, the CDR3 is TGTGCCAGTAGTGTGACCCGCTCTGGAAACACCATATATTTT. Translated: CASSVTRSGNTIYF.

CDR3 nucleotide sequence: TGTGCCAGTAGTATAGTGCCCGGTCCGGAGACCCAGTACTTC. Its protein product is CASSIVPGPETQYF. V and J are TRBV19 and TRBJ2-5; no reliable D call. The V gene lost 1 base and the J gene lost 5 bases, with 11 bases spanning the gap. The CDR3 length is 14 residues. Germline V gene lookup returns CDR1 LNHDA and CDR2 SQIVND (reference sequence).

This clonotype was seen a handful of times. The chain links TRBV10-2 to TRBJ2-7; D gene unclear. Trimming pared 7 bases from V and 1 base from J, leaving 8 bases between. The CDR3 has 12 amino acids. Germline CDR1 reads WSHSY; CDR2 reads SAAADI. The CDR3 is CASTEVSYEQYF. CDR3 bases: TGCGCCAGCACGGAAGTTTCCTACGAGCAGTACTTC.

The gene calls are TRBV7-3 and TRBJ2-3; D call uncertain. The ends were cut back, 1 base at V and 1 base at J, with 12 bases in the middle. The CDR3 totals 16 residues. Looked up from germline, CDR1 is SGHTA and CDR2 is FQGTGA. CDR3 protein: CASSLSPFSGTDTQYF. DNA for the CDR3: TGTGCCAGCAGCTTAAGTCCTTTCTCCGGCACAGATACGCAGTATTTT. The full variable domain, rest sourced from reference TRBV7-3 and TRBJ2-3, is GAGVSQTPSNKVTEKGKYVELRCDPISGHTALYWYRQSLGQGPEFLIYFQGTGAADDSGLPNDRFFAVRPEGSVSTLKIQRTERGDSAVYLCASSLSPFSGTDTQYFGPGTRLTVL.

CDR3 DNA sequence: TGTGCCAGCAGTTTAGACAGGGGGGATGAAAAACTGTTTTTT. It translates to CASSLDRGDEKLFF. V is TRBV6-5 and J is TRBJ1-4, with 9 nucleotides matching TRBD1. The CDR3 is 14 amino acids. The V gene end was trimmed by 4 bases and the J gene end by 6 bases; junction bases not matched to a gene: 3. From germline, CDR1 is MNHEY and CDR2 SVGAGI.

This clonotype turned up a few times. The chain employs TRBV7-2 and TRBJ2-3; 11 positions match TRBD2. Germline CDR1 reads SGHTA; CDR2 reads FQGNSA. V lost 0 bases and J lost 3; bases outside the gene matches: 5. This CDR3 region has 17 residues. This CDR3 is CASSLAYLAGGTDTQYF. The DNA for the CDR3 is TGTGCCAGCAGCTTAGCTTACCTAGCGGGGGGAACAGATACGCAGTATTTT.

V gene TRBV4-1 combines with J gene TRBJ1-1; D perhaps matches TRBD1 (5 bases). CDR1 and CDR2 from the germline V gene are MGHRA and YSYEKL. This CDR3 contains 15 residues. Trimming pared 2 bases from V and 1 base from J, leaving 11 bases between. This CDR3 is CASSQTDKSNTEAFF. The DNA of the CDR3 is TGCGCCAGCAGCCAAACGGACAAGTCGAACACTGAAGCTTTCTTT.

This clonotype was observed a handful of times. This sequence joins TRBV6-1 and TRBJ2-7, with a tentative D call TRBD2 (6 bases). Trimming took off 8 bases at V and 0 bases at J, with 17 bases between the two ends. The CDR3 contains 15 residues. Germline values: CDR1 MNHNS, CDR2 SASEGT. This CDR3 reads CASGLGGDGSYEQYF. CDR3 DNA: TGTGCCAGCGGATTGGGAGGCGACGGCTCCTACGAGCAGTACTTC.

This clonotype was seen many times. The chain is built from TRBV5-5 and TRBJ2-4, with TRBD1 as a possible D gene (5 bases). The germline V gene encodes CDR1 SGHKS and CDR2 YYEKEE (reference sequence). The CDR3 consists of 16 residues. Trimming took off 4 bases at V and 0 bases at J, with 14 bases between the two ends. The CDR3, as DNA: TGTGCCAGCAGCCCCAGGGTCTTACTAGCCAAAAACATTCAGTACTTC. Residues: CASSPRVLLAKNIQYF. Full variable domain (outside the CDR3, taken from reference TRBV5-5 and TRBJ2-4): DAGVTQSPTHLIKTRGQQVTLRCSPISGHKSVSWYQQVLGQGPQFIFQYYEKEERGRGNFPDRFSARQFPNYSSELNVNALLLGDSALYLCASSPRVLLAKNIQYFGAGTRLSVL.